This entry lists 2 T cell receptor beta chains sequenced from one sample in a study of T cell responses to AZD1222 COVID-19 vaccine. Repertoires were generated with immunoSEQ multiplex PCR, while TCRdb's copy carries only in-frame clones and drops some. This table has roughly 100,000 clones, around nine tenths appearing once. Sequences were derived from peripheral blood, sampled 28 days after the second dose of the MenACWY control vaccine. The receptors originated from an adult who received the MenACWY meningococcal vaccine as a control.

This clone was found a few times. The chain couples TRBV5-1 to TRBJ2-2; D perhaps matches TRBD2 (7 bases). The germline gives CDR1 SGHRS, CDR2 YFSETQ. V dropped 4 bases and J dropped 6 bases, with 13 bases sitting between them. The CDR3 is made up of 14 amino acids. CDR3 loop: CASSVTGGSGELFF. CDR3 nucleotides: TGCGCCAGCAGCGTCACGGGGGGCTCCGGGGAGCTGTTTTTT.

This rearrangement joins TRBV7-2 to TRBJ1-6, with D perhaps TRBD1 (5 bases). The germline CDR1 and CDR2 sequences are SGHTA and FQGNSA. V lost 2 bases to trimming and J lost 5 bases, with 10 bases between them. The CDR3 totals 15 residues. CDR3 sequence: CASSLSAGNNSPLHF. The CDR3 DNA reads TGTGCCAGCAGCTTATCGGCAGGGAATAATTCACCCCTCCACTTT.